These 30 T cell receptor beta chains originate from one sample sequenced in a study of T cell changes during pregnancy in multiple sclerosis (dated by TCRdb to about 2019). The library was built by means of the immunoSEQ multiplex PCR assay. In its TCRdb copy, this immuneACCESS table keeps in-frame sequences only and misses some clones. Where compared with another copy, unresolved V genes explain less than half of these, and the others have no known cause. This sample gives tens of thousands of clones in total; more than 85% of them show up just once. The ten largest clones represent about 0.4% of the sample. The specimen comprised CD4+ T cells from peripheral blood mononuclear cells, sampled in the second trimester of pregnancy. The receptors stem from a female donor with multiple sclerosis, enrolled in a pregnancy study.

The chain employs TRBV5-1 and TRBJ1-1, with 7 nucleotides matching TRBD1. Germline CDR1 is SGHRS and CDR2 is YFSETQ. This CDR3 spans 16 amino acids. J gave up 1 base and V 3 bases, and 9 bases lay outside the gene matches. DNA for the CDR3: TGCGCCAGCAGCTCACACAGGGGAGGCGGGAACACTGAAGCTTTCTTT. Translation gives CASSSHRGGGNTEAFF.

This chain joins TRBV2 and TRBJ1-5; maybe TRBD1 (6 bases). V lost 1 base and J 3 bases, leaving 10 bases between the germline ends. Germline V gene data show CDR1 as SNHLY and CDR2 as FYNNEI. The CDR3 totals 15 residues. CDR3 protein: CASSEESGANQPQHF. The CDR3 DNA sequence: TGTGCCAGCAGTGAAGAATCAGGGGCCAATCAGCCCCAGCATTTT. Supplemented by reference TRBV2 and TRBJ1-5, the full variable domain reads EPEVTQTPSHQVTQMGQEVILRCVPISNHLYFYWYRQILGQKVEFLVSFYNNEISEKSEIFDDQFSVERPDGSNFTLKIRSTKLEDSAMYFCASSEESGANQPQHFGDGTRLSIL.

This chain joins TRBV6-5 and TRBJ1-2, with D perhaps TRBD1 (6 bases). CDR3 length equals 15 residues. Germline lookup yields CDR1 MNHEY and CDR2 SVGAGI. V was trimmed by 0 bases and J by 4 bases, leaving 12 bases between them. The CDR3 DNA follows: TGTGCCAGCAGTTACTCCCTAGGACAGTCCTATGGCTACACCTTC. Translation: CASSYSLGQSYGYTF.

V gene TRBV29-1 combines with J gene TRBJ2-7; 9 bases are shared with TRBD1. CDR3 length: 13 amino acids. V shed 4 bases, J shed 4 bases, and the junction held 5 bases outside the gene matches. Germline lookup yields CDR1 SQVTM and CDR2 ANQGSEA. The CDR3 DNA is TGCAGCGTTGCGAGGGACAGGGCATACGAGCAGTACTTC. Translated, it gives CSVARDRAYEQYF.

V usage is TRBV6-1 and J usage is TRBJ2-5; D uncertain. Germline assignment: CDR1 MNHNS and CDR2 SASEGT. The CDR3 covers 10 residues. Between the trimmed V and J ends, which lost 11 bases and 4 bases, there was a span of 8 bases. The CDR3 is CASLGETQYF. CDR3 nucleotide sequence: TGTGCCTCACTCGGAGAGACCCAGTACTTC.

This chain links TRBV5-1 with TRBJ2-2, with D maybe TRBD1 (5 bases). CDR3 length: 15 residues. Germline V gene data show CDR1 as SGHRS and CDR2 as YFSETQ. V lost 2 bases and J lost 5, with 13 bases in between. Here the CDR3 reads CASSFQGLGTGELFF. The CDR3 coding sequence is TGCGCCAGCAGCTTTCAGGGCCTGGGGACCGGGGAGCTGTTTTTT. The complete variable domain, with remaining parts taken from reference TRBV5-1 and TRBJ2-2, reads KAGVTQTPRYLIKTRGQQVTLSCSPISGHRSVSWYQQTPGQGLQFLFEYFSETQRNKGNFPGRFSGRQFSNSRSEMNVSTLELGDSALYLCASSFQGLGTGELFFGEGSRLTVL.

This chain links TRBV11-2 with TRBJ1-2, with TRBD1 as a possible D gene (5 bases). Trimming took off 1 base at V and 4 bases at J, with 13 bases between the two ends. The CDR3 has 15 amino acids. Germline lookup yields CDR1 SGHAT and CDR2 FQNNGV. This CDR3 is CASSLGTGDSYGYTF. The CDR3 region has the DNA TGTGCCAGCAGCTTAGGTACGGGGGATAGCTATGGCTACACCTTC.

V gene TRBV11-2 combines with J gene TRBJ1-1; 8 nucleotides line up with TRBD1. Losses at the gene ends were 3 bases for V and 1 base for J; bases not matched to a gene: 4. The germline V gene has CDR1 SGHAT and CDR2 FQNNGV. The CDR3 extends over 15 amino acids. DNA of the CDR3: TGTGCCAGCAGCTTCGAAACAGGGGGGAACACTGAAGCTTTCTTT. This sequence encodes CASSFETGGNTEAFF. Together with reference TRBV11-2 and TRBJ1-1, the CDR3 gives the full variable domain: EAGVAQSPRYKIIEKRQSVAFWCNPISGHATLYWYQQILGQGPKLLIQFQNNGVVDDSQLPKDRFSAERLKGVDSTLKIQPAKLEDSAVYLCASSFETGGNTEAFFGQGTRLTVV.

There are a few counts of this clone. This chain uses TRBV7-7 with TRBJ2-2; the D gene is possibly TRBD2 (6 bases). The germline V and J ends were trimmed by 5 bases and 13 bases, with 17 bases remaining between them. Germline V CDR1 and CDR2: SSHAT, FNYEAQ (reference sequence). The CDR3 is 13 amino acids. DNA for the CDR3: TGTGCCAGCAGCCCCCCTTTTGAGACTAGGCTGTTTTTT. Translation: CASSPPFETRLFF.

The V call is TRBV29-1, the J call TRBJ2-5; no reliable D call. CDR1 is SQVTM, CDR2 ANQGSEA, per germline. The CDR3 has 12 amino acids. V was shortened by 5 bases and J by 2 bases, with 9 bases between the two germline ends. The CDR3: CSVYGQQETQYF. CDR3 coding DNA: TGCAGCGTTTATGGCCAGCAAGAGACCCAGTACTTC.

For the CDR3, the DNA is TGTGCCAGCAGTTCCGCCAAAGGGGATGGTGAAAAACTGTTTTTT. Translation gives CASSSAKGDGEKLFF. This chain links TRBV5-5 with TRBJ1-4; possibly TRBD1 for D (5 bases). This CDR3 has 15 amino acids. CDR1 is SGHKS, CDR2 YYEKEE, per germline (reference sequence). Trimming took off 5 bases at V and 7 bases at J, with 18 bases between the two ends.

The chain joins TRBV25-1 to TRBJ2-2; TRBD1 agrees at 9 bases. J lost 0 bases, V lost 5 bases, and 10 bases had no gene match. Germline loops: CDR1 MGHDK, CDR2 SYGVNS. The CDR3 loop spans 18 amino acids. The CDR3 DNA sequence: TGTGCCAGCAGTTCCGTTCGGGGGACAGGGACGAACACCGGGGAGCTGTTTTTT. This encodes CASSSVRGTGTNTGELFF.

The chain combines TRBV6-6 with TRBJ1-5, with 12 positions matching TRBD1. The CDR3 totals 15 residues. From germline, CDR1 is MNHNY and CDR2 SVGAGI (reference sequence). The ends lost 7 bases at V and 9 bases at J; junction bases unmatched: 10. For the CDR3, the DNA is TGTGCCAGCATAATGTCCGGGACAGGGGGCTGGCCCCAGCATTTT. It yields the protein CASIMSGTGGWPQHF.

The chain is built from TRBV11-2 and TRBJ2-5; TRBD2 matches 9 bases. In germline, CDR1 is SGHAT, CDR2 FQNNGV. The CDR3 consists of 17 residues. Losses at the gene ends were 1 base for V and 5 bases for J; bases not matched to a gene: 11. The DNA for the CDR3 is TGTGCCAGCAGCTTAGGGTTGGTAGCGGGAGTAGGTGAGACCCAGTACTTC. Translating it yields CASSLGLVAGVGETQYF.

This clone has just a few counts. CDR3 nucleotides: TGTGCCACCCGGGCCGGGGCTGAAGCTTTCTTT. Protein sequence: CATRAGAEAFF. The chain is built from TRBV10-3 and TRBJ1-1; no clear D gene. The CDR3 consists of 11 residues. V was cut by 10 bases and J by 6 bases, with 12 bases left in between. The germline V gene encodes CDR1 ENHRY and CDR2 SYGVKD.

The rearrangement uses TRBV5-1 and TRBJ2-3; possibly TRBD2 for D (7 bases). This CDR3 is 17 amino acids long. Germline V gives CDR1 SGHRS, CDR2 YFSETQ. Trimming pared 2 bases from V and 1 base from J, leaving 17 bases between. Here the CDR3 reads CASSLALGGVGTDTQYF. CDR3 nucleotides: TGCGCCAGCAGCTTAGCCCTAGGGGGGGTAGGCACAGATACGCAGTATTTT.

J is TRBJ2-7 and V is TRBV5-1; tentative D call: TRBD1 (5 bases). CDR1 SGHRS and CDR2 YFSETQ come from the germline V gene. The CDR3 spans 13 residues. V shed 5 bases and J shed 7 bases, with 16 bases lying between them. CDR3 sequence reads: CASSRAGYEEQYF. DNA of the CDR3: TGCGCCAGCAGTCGTGCAGGGTACGAAGAGCAGTACTTC.

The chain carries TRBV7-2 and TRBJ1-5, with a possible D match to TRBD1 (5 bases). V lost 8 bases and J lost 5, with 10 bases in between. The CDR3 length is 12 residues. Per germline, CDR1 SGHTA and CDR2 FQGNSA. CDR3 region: CASSRGDQPQHF. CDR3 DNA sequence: TGTGCCAGCTCTCGGGGGGATCAGCCCCAGCATTTT.

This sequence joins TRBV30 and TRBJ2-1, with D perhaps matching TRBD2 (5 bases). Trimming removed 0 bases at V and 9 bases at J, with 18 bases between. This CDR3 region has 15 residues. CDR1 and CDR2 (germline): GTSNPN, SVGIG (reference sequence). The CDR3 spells CAWSVGLSVVAEQFF. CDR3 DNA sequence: TGTGCCTGGAGTGTCGGACTGAGTGTGGTGGCTGAGCAGTTCTTC.

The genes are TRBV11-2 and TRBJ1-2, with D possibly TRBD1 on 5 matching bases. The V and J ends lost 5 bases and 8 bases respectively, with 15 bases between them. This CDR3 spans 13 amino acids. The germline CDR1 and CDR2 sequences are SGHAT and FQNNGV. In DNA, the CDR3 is TGTGCCAGCAGCGTCGCAGGGTATAACGGCTACACCTTC. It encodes CASSVAGYNGYTF.

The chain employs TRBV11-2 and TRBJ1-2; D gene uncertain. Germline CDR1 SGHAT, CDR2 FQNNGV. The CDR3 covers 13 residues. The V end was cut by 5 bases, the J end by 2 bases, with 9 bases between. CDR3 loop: CASSPDINYGYTF. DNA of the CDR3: TGTGCCAGCAGCCCAGACATAAACTATGGCTACACCTTC.

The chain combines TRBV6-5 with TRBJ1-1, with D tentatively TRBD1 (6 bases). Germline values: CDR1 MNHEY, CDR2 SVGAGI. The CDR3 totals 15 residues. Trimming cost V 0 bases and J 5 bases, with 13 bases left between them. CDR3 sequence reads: CASSYSFLRGTEAFF. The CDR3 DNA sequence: TGTGCCAGCAGTTACTCGTTTCTCAGGGGAACTGAAGCTTTCTTT.

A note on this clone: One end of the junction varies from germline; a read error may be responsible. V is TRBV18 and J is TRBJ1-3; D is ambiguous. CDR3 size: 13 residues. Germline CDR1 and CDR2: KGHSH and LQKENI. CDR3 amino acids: CASLPLAAYTIYF. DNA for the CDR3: TGTGCCAGCTTACCACTGGCGGCATACACCATATATTTT.

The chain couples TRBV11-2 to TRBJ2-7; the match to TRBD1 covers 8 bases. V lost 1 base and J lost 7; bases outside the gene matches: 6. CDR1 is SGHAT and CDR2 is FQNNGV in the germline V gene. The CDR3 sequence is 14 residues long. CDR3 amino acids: CASSLATGGREQYF. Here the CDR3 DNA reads TGTGCCAGCAGCTTAGCAACAGGGGGAAGGGAGCAGTACTTC.

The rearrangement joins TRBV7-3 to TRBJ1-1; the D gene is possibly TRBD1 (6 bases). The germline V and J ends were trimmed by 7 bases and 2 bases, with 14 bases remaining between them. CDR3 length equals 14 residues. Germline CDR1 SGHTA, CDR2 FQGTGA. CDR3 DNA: TGTGCCAGCACCTGGGGCAGGGGTAACACTGAAGCTTTCTTT. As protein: CASTWGRGNTEAFF.

The CDR3, as DNA: TGTGCCAGCAAGGTGGGTCCGGGTACAACCTACGAGCAGTACTTC. Its translation: CASKVGPGTTYEQYF. J is TRBJ2-7 and V is TRBV6-5, with unresolved D. This CDR3 comprises 15 residues. The germline gives CDR1 MNHEY, CDR2 SVGAGI. V lost 7 bases and J 2 bases, leaving 18 bases between the germline ends.

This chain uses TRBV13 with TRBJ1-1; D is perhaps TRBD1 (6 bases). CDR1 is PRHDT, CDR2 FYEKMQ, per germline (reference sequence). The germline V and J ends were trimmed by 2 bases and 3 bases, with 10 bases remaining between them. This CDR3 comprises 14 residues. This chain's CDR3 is CASSLRQGYTEAFF. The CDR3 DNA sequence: TGTGCCAGCAGCTTACGGCAGGGGTACACTGAAGCTTTCTTT.

The CDR3 region has the DNA TGTGCCAGTGCCCTACTCCACGGGACAGGGCGTCAGCCCCAGCATTTT. Encoded protein: CASALLHGTGRQPQHF. The genes are TRBV19 and TRBJ1-5; 9 bases align to TRBD1. The CDR3 extends over 16 amino acids. Germline-derived CDR1 and CDR2 are LNHDA and SQIVND (reference sequence). V trimming: 8 bases; J trimming: 6 bases; junction bases outside the gene matches: 14.

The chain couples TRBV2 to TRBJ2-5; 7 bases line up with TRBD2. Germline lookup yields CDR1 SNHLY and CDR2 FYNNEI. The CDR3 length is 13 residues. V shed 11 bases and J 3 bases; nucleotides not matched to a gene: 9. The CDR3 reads CAGRTGGEETQYF. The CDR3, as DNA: TGTGCCGGGAGAACGGGGGGAGAAGAGACCCAGTACTTC.

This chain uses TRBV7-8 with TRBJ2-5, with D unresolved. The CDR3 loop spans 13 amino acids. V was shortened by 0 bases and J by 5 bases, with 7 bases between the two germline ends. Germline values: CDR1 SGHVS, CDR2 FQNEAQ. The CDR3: CASSLANWETQYF. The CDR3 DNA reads TGTGCCAGCAGCTTAGCCAACTGGGAGACCCAGTACTTC.